A single sample gave rise to the 7 T cell receptor beta chains below, sequenced in a study of T cells after yellow fever vaccination (dated by TCRdb to between 2018 and 2021). To prepare the library, 5' RACE was applied. The sequencer listed for this sample is Illumina NovaSeq 6000. The raw public reads went through TCRdb reprocessing: fastp at Q25, MiXCR clone calling, in-frame beta chains kept. Rows merge per CDR3 protein into single entries with the most common DNA and genes. Here the sample has approximately 160,000 distinct CDR3 sequences; about a tenth occur a single time. About 40% of the sample lies in the top ten. Taken with the paper, the label for treatment or condition translates to: live attenuated yellow fever vaccine strain. Sequences were derived from CD8+ T cells sorted from PBMCs, sampled 45 days after the yellow fever booster vaccination. The receptors were sampled from a man aged 18 to 29 who received the YFV17D yellow fever vaccine.

CDR3 coding DNA: TGTGCCAGCAGCTTACCCCCGGCTAGCGTCCAAGAGACCCAGTACTTC. It is translated as CASSLPPASVQETQYF. The chain recombines TRBV7-9 with TRBJ2-5; D possibly corresponds to TRBD2 (6 bases). The CDR3 spans 16 residues. V was pared by 2 bases and J by 1 base, with 14 bases between. From germline, CDR1 is SEHNR and CDR2 FQNEAQ (reference sequence).

V is TRBV11-2 and J is TRBJ2-1; TRBD2 aligns across 12 bases. Trimming removed 4 bases from V and 8 bases from J; junction bases left unmatched: 9. The CDR3 sequence is 16 residues long. CDR1 and CDR2 (germline): SGHAT, FQNNGV. CDR3 sequence (DNA): TGTGCCAGCAGCTCGTCTACCCGGACTAGCGGGGATGAGCAGTTCTTC. As protein: CASSSSTRTSGDEQFF.

This clonotype occurred a few times. The rearrangement uses TRBV11-2 and TRBJ2-2, with 11 positions matching TRBD2. V dropped 5 bases and J dropped 3; count of bases not matched to a gene: 8. From germline, CDR1 is SGHAT and CDR2 FQNNGV. The CDR3 totals 17 residues. CDR3 in DNA: TGTGCCAGCAGCCATTTAGCGGGGGGGCCGGACACCGGGGAGCTGTTTTTT. This sequence encodes CASSHLAGGPDTGELFF. Full variable domain (rest looked up from reference TRBV11-2 and TRBJ2-2): EAGVAQSPRYKIIEKRQSVAFWCNPISGHATLYWYQQILGQGPKLLIQFQNNGVVDDSQLPKDRFSAERLKGVDSTLKIQPAKLEDSAVYLCASSHLAGGPDTGELFFGEGSRLTVL.

This clonotype was counted at least ten times. The chain uses TRBV6-1 and TRBJ1-1; D not certain. CDR3 length equals 12 residues. The V end lost 7 bases, the J end lost 0 bases, and 6 bases lay between the germline ends. The germline CDR1 and CDR2 sequences are MNHNS and SASEGT. The CDR3 region is CASTELNTEAFF. The CDR3 DNA is TGTGCCAGCACTGAGCTGAACACTGAAGCTTTCTTT.

This rearrangement joins TRBV4-3 to TRBJ1-1; D ambiguous. Trimming stripped 3 bases from V and 4 bases from J, with 9 bases between. Germline lookup yields CDR1 LGHNA and CDR2 YSLEER. This CDR3 region has 13 residues. DNA for the CDR3: TGCGCCAGCAGCCACGACGTCGCCACTGAAGCTTTCTTT. It specifies CASSHDVATEAFF.

The chain links TRBV28 to TRBJ2-3, with 10 bases identical to TRBD2. CDR1 and CDR2 from the germline V gene are MDHEN and SYDVKM. This CDR3 has 15 residues. J gave up 4 bases and V 2 bases, and 3 bases lay outside the gene matches. In nucleotides, the CDR3 is TGTGCCAGCAGTTTAGAAGCGGGGGGGCCAGATACGCAGTATTTT. Amino acid sequence: CASSLEAGGPDTQYF.

The CDR3 DNA sequence: TGCGCCAGCAGCCAAGAATTCGGCGGCCCGCAAGAGACCCAGTACTTC. Its protein product is CASSQEFGGPQETQYF. This chain joins TRBV4-1 and TRBJ2-5; D gene uncertain. This CDR3 comprises 16 residues. Looked up from germline, CDR1 is MGHRA and CDR2 is YSYEKL. Trimming shortened V by 0 bases and J by 2 bases, and 13 bases separated the two germline ends.